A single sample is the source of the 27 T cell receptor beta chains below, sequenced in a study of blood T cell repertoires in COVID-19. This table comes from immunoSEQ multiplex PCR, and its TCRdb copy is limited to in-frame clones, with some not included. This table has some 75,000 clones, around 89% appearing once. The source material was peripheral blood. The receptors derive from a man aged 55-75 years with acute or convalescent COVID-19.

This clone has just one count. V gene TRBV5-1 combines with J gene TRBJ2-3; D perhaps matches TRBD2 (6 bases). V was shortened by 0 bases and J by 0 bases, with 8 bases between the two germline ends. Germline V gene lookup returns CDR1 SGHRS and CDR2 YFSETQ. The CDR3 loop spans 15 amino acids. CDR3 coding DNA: TGCGCCAGCAGCTTGGCGGGAGCTAGCACAGATACGCAGTATTTT. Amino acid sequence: CASSLAGASTDTQYF.

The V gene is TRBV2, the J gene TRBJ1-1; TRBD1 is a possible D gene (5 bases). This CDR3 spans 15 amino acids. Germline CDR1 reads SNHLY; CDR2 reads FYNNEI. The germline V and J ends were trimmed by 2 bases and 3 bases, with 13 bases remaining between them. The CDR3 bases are TGTGCCAGCAGTGAACAGTCGGGGGGGTACACTGAAGCTTTCTTT. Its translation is CASSEQSGGYTEAFF.

CDR3 in amino acids: CASSLGQGYQPQHF. In DNA form, the CDR3 reads TGTGCCAGCAGTCTCGGACAGGGTTATCAGCCCCAGCATTTT. The chain recombines TRBV7-2 with TRBJ1-5; 8 positions match TRBD1. Losses at the gene ends were 6 bases for V and 5 bases for J; bases not matched to a gene: 6. CDR3 size: 14 residues. CDR1 and CDR2 from the germline V gene are SGHTA and FQGNSA.

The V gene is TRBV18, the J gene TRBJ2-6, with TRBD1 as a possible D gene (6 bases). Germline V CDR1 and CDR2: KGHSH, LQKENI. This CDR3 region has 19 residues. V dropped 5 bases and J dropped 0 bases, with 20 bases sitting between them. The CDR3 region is CASSKSGTGNPSGANVLTF. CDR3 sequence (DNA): TGTGCCAGCTCAAAAAGCGGAACAGGGAATCCCTCTGGGGCCAACGTCCTGACTTTC. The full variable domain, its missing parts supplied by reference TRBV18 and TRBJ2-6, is NAGVMQNPRHLVRRRGQEARLRCSPMKGHSHVYWYRQLPEEGLKFMVYLQKENIIDESGMPKERFSAEFPKEGPSILRIQQVVRGDSAAYFCASSKSGTGNPSGANVLTFGAGSRLTVL.

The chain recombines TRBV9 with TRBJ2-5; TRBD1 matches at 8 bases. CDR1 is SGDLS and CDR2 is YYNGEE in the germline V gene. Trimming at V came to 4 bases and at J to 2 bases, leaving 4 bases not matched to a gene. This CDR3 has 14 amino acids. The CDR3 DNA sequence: TGTGCCAGCAGCTCCCGGACAGGGCAAGAGACCCAGTACTTC. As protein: CASSSRTGQETQYF.

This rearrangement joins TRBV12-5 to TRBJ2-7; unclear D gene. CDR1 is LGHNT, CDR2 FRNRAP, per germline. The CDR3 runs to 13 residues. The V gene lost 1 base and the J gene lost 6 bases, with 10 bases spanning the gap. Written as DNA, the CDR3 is TGTGCTAGTGGTTTGGATCTAGGTTCCGAGCAGTACTTC. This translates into CASGLDLGSEQYF.

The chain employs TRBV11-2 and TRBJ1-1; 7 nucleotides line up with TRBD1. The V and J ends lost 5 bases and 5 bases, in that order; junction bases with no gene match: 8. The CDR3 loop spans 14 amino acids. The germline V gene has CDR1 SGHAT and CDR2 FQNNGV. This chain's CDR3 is CASSPGTANTEAFF. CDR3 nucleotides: TGTGCCAGCAGCCCCGGGACAGCGAATACTGAAGCTTTCTTT.

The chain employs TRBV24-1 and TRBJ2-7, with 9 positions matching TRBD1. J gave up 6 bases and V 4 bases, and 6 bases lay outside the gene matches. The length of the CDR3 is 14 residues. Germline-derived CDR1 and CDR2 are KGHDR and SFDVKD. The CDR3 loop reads CATSEAGTGLEQYF. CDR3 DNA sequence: TGTGCCACCAGTGAAGCCGGGACAGGGCTCGAGCAGTACTTC.

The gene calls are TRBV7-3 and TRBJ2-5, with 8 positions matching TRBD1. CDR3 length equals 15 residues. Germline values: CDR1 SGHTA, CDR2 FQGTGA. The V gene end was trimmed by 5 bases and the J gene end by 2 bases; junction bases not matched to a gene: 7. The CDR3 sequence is CASSPLGTGQETQYF. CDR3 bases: TGTGCCAGCAGCCCACTCGGGACAGGTCAAGAGACCCAGTACTTC.

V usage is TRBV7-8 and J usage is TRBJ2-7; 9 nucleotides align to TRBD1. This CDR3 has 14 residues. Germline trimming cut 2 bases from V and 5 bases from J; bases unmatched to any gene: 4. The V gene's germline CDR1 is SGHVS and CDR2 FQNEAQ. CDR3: CASSLIQGAHEQYF. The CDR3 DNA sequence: TGTGCCAGCAGCTTAATACAGGGGGCCCACGAGCAGTACTTC.

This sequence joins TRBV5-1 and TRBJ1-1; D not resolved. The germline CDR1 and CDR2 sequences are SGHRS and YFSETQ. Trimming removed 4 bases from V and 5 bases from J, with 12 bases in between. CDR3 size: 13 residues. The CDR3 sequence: CASSRDSGTEAFF. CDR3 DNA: TGCGCCAGCAGCCGCGATAGTGGTACTGAAGCTTTCTTT.

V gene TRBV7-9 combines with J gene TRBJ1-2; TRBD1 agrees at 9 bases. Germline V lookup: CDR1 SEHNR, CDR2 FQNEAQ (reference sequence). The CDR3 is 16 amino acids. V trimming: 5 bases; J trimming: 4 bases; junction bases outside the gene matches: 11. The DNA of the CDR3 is TGTGCCAGCAGCCACCGACAGGGGGGCGGTAGCTATGGCTACACCTTC. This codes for CASSHRQGGGSYGYTF.

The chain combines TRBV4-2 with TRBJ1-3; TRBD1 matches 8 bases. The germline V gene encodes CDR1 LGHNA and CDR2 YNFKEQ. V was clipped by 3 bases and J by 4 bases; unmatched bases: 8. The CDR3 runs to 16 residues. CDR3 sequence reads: CASSHGQGRAGNTIYF. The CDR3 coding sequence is TGTGCCAGCAGCCACGGACAGGGTCGAGCGGGAAACACCATATATTTT.

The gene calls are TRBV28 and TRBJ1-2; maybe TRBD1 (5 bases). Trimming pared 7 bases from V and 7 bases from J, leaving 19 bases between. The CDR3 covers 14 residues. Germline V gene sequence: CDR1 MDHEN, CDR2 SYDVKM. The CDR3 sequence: CASKTMDIYSGYTF. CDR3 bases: TGTGCCAGCAAAACAATGGACATTTACTCTGGCTACACCTTC.

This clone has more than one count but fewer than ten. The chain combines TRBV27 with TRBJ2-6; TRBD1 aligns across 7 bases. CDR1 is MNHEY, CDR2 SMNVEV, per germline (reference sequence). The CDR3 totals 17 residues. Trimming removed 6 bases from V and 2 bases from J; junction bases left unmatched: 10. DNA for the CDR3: TGTGCCAGCAGAACGACAGGGCGCGTCCCTGGGGCCAACGTCCTGACTTTC. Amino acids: CASRTTGRVPGANVLTF.

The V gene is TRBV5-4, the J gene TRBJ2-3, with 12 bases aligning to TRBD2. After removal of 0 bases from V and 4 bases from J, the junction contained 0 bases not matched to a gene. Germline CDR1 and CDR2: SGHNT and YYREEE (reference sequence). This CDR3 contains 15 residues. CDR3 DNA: TGTGCCAGCAGCTTGGGACTAGCGGGAGCAGATACGCAGTATTTT. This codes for CASSLGLAGADTQYF. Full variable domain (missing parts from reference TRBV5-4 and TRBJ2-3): ETGVTQSPTHLIKTRGQQVTLRCSSQSGHNTVSWYQQALGQGPQFIFQYYREEENGRGNFPPRFSGLQFPNYSSELNVNALELDDSALYLCASSLGLAGADTQYFGPGTRLTVL.

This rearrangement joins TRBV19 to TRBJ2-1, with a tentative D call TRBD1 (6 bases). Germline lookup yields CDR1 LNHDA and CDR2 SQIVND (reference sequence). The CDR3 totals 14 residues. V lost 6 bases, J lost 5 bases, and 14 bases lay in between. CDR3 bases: TGTGCCAGTAGCATGACAGGATTCAACAATGAGCAGTTCTTC. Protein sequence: CASSMTGFNNEQFF.

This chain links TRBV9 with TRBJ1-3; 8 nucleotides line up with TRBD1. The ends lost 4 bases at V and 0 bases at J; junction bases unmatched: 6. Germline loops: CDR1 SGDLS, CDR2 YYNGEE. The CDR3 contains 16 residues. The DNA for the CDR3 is TGTGCCAGCAGCCAGACAGGGGCCATCTCTGGAAACACCATATATTTT. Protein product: CASSQTGAISGNTIYF. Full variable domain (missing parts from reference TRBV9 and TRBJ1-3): DSGVTQTPKHLITATGQRVTLRCSPRSGDLSVYWYQQSLDQGLQFLIQYYNGEERAKGNILERFSAQQFPDLHSELNLSSLELGDSALYFCASSQTGAISGNTIYFGEGSWLTVV.

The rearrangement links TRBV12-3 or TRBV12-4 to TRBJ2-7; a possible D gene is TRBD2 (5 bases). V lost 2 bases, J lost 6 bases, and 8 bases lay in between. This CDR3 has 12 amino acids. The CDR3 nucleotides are TGTGCCAGCAGTTTAACGGGGTTCGAGCAGTACTTC. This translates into CASSLTGFEQYF.

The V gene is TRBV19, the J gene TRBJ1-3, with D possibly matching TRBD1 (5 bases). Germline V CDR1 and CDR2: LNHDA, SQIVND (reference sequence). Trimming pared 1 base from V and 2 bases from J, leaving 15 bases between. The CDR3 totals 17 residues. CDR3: CASSIVVGGQAGNTIYF. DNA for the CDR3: TGTGCCAGTAGTATAGTCGTCGGGGGTCAAGCTGGAAACACCATATATTTT. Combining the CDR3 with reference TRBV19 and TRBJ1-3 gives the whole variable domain DGGITQSPKYLFRKEGQNVTLSCEQNLNHDAMYWYRQDPGQGLRLIYYSQIVNDFQKGDIAEGYSVSREKKESFPLTVTSAQKNPTAFYLCASSIVVGGQAGNTIYFGEGSWLTVV.

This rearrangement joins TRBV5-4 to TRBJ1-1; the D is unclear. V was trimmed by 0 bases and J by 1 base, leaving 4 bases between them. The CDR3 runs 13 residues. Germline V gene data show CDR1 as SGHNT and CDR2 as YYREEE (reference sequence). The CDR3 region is CASSLEPNTEAFF. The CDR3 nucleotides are TGTGCCAGCAGCTTGGAGCCGAACACTGAAGCTTTCTTT.

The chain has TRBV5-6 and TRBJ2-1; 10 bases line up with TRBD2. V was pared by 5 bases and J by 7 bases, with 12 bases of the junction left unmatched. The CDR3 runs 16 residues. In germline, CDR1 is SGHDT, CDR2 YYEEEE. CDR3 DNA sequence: TGTGCCAGCAGTCTACTTCCCCTAGCGGGAGTTAATGAGCAGTTCTTC. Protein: CASSLLPLAGVNEQFF.

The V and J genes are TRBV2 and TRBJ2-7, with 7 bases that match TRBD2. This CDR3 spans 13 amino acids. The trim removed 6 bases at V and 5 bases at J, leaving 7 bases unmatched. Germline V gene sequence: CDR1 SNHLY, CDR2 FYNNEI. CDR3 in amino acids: CASRSGGSDEQYF. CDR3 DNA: TGTGCCAGCAGATCCGGGGGGTCCGACGAGCAGTACTTC. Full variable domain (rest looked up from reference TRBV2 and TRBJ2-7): EPEVTQTPSHQVTQMGQEVILRCVPISNHLYFYWYRQILGQKVEFLVSFYNNEISEKSEIFDDQFSVERPDGSNFTLKIRSTKLEDSAMYFCASRSGGSDEQYFGPGTRLTVT.

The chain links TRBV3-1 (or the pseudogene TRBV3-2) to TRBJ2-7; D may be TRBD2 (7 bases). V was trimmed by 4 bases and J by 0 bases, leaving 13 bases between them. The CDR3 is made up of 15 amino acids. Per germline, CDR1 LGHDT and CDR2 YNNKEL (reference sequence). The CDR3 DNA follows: TGTGCCAGCAGCCCCGGGGGGCCCGGCTCCTACGAGCAGTACTTC. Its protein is CASSPGGPGSYEQYF.

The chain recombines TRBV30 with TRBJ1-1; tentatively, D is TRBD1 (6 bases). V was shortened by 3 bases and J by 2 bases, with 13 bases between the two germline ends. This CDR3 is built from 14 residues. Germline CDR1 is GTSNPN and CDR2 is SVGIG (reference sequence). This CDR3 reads CAWRPGATNTEAFF. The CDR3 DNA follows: TGTGCCTGGAGGCCAGGGGCTACTAACACTGAAGCTTTCTTT.

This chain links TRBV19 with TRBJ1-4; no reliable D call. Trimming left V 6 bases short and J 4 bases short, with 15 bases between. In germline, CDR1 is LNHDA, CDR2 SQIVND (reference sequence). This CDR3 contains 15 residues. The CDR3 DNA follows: TGTGCCAGTAGCGAGTCGGTTAATCGTAATGAAAAACTGTTTTTT. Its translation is CASSESVNRNEKLFF.

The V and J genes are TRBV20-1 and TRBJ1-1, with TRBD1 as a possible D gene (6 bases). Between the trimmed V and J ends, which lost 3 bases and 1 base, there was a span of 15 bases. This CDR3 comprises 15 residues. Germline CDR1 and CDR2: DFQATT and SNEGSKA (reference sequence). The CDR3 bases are TGCAGTGCTAGTATTTGGGGGCGCCGGAACACTGAAGCTTTCTTT. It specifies CSASIWGRRNTEAFF.